This TCR beta chain was captured by sequencing in a study of T cell changes during pregnancy in multiple sclerosis. Sequencing was performed with immunoSEQ multiplex PCR; in TCRdb, only in-frame clones are kept and a portion is missing. The sample consists of 30,000 or so clones, roughly 86% of them appearing once. The germline CDR1 and CDR2 sequences are SGHAT and FQNNGV. The CDR3 covers 13 residues. With 5 bases removed from V and 4 bases from J, the gap between germline ends came to 9 bases. This TCR came from a female donor with multiple sclerosis, enrolled in a pregnancy study. The chain carries TRBV11-2 and TRBJ2-1; D might be TRBD1 (5 bases). This sample comprised CD8+ T cells from peripheral blood mononuclear cells, obtained in the first trimester of pregnancy. CDR3 sequence: CASSATGYNEQFF. In nucleotides, the CDR3 is TGTGCCAGCAGCGCCACAGGTTACAATGAGCAGTTCTTC.